Given below is one T cell receptor (beta chain) in context. Its target is not known. V was clipped by 3 bases and J by 5 bases, with 8 bases between them. The CDR3 length is 13 residues. Germline V CDR1 and CDR2: SGHDT, YYEEEE. This sample stems from a study of cytomegalovirus exposure and HLA in healthy donors. Study findings and constraints: V- and J-gene trimming in TCR beta was tied to a missense DCLRE1C variant by an analysis performed later.

13 Jbeta primers and 60 Vbeta primers were used for the PCR. Repertoires were generated with immunoSEQ multiplex PCR, while TCRdb's copy carries only in-frame clones and drops some. The sample comprises some 150,000 clones, 82% of which are singletons, and 5.5% to 8.5% rests with the top ten. The TCR was taken from a woman between 50 and 59 years old in good health and CMV-seropositive. The chain joins TRBV5-6 to TRBJ1-4, with D possibly matching TRBD1 (5 bases). The sample was PBMCs. The CDR3 bases are TGTGCCAGCAGCTCCTGGGGCAATGAAAAACTGTTTTTT. This translates into CASSSWGNEKLFF.